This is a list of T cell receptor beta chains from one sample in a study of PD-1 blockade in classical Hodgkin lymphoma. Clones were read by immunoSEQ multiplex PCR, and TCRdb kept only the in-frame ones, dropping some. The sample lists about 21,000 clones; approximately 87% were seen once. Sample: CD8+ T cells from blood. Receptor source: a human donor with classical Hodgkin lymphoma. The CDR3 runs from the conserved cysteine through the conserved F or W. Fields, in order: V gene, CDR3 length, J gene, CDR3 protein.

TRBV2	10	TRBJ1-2	CARRVGGYTF
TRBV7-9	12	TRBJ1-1	CASSLSGTEAFF
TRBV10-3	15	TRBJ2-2	CAIREQGLTTGELFF
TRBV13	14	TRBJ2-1	CASNAGEDYNEQFF
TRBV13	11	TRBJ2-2	CASRDSGELFF
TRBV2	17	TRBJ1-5	CASSPYHSGGQNQPQHF
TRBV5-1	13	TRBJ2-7	CASSSTILGEQYF
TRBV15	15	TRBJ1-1	CATSRDVAVNTEAFF
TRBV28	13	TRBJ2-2	CASSSRNTGELFF
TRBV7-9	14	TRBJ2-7	CASSPRTGYYEQYF